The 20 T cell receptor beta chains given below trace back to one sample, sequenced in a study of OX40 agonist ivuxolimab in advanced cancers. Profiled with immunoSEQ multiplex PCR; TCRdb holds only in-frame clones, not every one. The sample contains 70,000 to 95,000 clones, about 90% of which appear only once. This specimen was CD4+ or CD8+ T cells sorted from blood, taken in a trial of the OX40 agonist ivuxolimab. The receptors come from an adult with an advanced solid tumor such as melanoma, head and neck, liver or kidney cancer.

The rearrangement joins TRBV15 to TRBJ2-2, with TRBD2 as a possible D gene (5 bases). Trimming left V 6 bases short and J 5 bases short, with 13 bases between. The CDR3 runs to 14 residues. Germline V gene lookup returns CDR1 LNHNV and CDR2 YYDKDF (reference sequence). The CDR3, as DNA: TGTGCCACCAGAGTACCGGGAAGGACCGGGGAGCTGTTTTTT. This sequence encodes CATRVPGRTGELFF.

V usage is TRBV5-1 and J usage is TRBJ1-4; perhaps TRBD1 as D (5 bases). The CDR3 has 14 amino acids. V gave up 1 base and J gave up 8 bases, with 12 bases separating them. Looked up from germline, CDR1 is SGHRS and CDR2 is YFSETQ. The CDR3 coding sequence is TGCGCCAGCAGCTTGCCAGGGTTAACCGAAAAACTGTTTTTT. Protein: CASSLPGLTEKLFF.

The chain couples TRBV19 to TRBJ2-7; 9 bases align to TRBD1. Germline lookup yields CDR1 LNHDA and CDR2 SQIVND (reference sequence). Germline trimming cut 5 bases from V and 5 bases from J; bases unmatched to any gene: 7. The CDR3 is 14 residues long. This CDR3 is CASSLGQGLHEQYF. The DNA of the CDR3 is TGTGCCAGTAGTCTGGGACAGGGACTGCACGAGCAGTACTTC.

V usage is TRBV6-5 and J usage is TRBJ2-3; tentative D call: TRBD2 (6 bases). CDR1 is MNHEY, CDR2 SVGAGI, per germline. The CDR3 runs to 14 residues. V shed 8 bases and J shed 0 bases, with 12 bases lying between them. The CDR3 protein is CASAGGASTDTQYF. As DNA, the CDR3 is TGTGCCAGCGCCGGAGGGGCTAGCACAGATACGCAGTATTTT.

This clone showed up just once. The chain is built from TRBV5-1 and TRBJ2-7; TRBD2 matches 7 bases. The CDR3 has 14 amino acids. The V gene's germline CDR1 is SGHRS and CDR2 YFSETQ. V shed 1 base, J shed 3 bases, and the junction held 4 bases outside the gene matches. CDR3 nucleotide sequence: TGCGCCAGCAGCTTGCGGGGGGTACACTACGAGCAGTACTTC. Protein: CASSLRGVHYEQYF.

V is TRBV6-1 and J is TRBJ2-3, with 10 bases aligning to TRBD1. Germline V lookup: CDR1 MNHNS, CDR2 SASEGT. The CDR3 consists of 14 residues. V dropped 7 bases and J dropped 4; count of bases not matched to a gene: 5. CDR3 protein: CASTGTGVPDTQYF. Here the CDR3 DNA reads TGTGCCAGCACCGGGACAGGGGTGCCAGATACGCAGTATTTT.

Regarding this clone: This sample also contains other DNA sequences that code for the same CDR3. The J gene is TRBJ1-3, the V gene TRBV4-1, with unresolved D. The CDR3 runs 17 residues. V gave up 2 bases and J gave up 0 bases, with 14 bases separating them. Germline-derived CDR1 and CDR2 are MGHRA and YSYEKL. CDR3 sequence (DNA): TGCGCCAGCAGCCAAAACCTCGGACGGAACTCTGGAAACACCATATATTTT. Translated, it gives CASSQNLGRNSGNTIYF.

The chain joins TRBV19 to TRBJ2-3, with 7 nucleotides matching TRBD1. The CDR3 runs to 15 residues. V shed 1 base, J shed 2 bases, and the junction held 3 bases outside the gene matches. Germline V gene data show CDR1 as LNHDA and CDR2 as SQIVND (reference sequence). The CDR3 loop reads CASSIGQGNTDTQYF. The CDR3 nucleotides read TGTGCCAGTAGTATAGGACAGGGAAACACAGATACGCAGTATTTT. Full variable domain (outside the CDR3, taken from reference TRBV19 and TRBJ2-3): DGGITQSPKYLFRKEGQNVTLSCEQNLNHDAMYWYRQDPGQGLRLIYYSQIVNDFQKGDIAEGYSVSREKKESFPLTVTSAQKNPTAFYLCASSIGQGNTDTQYFGPGTRLTVL.

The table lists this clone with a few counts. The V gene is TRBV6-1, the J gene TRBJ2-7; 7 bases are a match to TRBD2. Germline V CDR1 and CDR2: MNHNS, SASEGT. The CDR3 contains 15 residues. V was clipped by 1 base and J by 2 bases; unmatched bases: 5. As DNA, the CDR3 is TGTGCCAGCAGTGAAGGGGGGGGGTCGACCTACGAGCAGTACTTC. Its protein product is CASSEGGGSTYEQYF.

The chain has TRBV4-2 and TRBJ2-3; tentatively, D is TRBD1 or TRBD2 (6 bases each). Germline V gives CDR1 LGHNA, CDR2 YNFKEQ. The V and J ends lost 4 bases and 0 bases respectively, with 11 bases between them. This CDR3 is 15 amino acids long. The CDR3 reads CASSLGGTSTDTQYF. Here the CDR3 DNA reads TGTGCCAGCAGCCTGGGGGGCACTAGCACAGATACGCAGTATTTT.

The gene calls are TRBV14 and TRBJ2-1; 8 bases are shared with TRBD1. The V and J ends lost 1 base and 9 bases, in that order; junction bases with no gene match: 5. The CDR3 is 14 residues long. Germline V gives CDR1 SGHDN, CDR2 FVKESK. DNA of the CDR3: TGTGCCAGCAGCCAAGGGACAGGGTGGGGTGAGCAGTTCTTC. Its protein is CASSQGTGWGEQFF.

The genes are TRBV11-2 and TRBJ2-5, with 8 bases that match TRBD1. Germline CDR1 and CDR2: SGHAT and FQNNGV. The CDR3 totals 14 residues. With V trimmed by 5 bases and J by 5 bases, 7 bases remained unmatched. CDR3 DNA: TGTGCCAGCAGCGTCGACAGGGGCCGGGAGACCCAGTACTTC. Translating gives CASSVDRGRETQYF.

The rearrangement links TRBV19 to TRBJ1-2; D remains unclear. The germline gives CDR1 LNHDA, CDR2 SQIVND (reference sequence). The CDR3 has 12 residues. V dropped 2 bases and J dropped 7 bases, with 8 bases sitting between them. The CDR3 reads CASSIPMLGYTF. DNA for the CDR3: TGTGCCAGTAGTATACCAATGCTTGGCTACACCTTC. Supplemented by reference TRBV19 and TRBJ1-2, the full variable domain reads DGGITQSPKYLFRKEGQNVTLSCEQNLNHDAMYWYRQDPGQGLRLIYYSQIVNDFQKGDIAEGYSVSREKKESFPLTVTSAQKNPTAFYLCASSIPMLGYTFGSGTRLTVV.

For the CDR3, the DNA is TGTGCCAGCTCGGAAGGGGGGTCCTACAATGAGCAGTTCTTC. Its protein is CASSEGGSYNEQFF. The chain is built from TRBV19 and TRBJ2-1; D might be TRBD1 or TRBD2, each matching 6 bases. The CDR3 sequence is 14 residues long. CDR1 LNHDA and CDR2 SQIVND come from the germline V gene (reference sequence). V lost 9 bases and J lost 1, with 13 bases in between.

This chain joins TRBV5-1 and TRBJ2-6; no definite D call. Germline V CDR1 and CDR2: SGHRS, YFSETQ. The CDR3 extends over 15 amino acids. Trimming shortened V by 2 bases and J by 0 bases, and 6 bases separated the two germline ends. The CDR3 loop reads CASSFGDSGANVLTF. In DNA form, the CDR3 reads TGCGCCAGCAGCTTTGGAGACTCTGGGGCCAACGTCCTGACTTTC. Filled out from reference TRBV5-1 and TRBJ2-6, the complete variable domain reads KAGVTQTPRYLIKTRGQQVTLSCSPISGHRSVSWYQQTPGQGLQFLFEYFSETQRNKGNFPGRFSGRQFSNSRSEMNVSTLELGDSALYLCASSFGDSGANVLTFGAGSRLTVL.

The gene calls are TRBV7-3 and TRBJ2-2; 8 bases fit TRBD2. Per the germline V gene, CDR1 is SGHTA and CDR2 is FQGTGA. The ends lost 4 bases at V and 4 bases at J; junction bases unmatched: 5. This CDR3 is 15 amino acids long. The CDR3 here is CASSSLAGSTGELFF. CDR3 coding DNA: TGTGCCAGCAGCTCCTTAGCGGGGTCCACCGGGGAGCTGTTTTTT. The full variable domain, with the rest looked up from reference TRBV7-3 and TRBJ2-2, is GAGVSQTPSNKVTEKGKYVELRCDPISGHTALYWYRQSLGQGPEFLIYFQGTGAADDSGLPNDRFFAVRPEGSVSTLKIQRTERGDSAVYLCASSSLAGSTGELFFGEGSRLTVL.

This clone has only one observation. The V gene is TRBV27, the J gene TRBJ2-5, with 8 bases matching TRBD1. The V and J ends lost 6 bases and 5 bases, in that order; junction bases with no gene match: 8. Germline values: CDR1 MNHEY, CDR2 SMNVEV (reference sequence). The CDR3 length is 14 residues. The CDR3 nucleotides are TGTGCCAGCAGCTCTGCAGGGGGCTTTGAGACCCAGTACTTC. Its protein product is CASSSAGGFETQYF.

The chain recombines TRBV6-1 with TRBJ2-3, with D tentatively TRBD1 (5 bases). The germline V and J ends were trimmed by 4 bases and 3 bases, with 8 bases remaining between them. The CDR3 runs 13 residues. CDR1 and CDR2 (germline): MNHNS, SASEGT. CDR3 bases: TGTGCCAGCAGTGTTGGGGCGACAGATACGCAGTATTTT. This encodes CASSVGATDTQYF.

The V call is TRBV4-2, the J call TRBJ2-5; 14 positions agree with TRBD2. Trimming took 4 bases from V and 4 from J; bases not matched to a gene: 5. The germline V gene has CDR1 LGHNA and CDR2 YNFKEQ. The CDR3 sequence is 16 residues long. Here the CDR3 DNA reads TGTGCCAGCAGCCTGACTAGCGGGGGGGCAAGAGAGACCCAGTACTTC. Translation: CASSLTSGGARETQYF.

The CDR3 nucleotides read TGTGCCAGCAGCAAAGACAGGGATCCCTCCTACAATGAGCAGTTCTTC. Encoded protein: CASSKDRDPSYNEQFF. The chain links TRBV7-3 to TRBJ2-1, with 7 nucleotides matching TRBD1. This CDR3 spans 16 amino acids. The germline CDR1 and CDR2 sequences are SGHTA and FQGTGA. V lost 5 bases to trimming and J lost 0 bases; unmatched junction nucleotides: 7.